This T cell receptor beta chain was recorded in a study of T cell changes during pregnancy in multiple sclerosis. Looked up from germline, CDR1 is SGHTA and CDR2 is FQGTGA. Trimming shortened V by 5 bases and J by 5 bases, and 13 bases separated the two germline ends. The CDR3 runs to 14 residues. Produced via immunoSEQ multiplex PCR; TCRdb's table is partial and in-frame only. The repertoire holds about 39,000 clones, with approximately 80% as singletons. This clone was found once. The source is a female donor with multiple sclerosis, enrolled in a pregnancy study. The sequencing here drew on CD4+ T cells from peripheral blood mononuclear cells, taken before pregnancy. The J gene is TRBJ2-1, the V gene TRBV7-3, with D possibly TRBD2 on 6 matching bases. The CDR3 DNA follows: TGTGCCAGCAGCAAAACTAGCCAGCACAATGAGCAGTTCTTC. Translation gives CASSKTSQHNEQFF. The whole variable domain, filled in from reference TRBV7-3 and TRBJ2-1, reads GAGVSQTPSNKVTEKGKYVELRCDPISGHTALYWYRQSLGQGPEFLIYFQGTGAADDSGLPNDRFFAVRPEGSVSTLKIQRTERGDSAVYLCASSKTSQHNEQFFGPGTRLTVL.